This T cell receptor beta chain was recorded in a study of Graves' ophthalmopathy and Graves' hyperthyroidism. Concerning this clonotype: A much larger clone is a single base away; this may be a read error.

Germline V gene sequence: CDR1 SEHNR, CDR2 FQNEAQ (reference sequence). The CDR3 is made up of 13 amino acids. Amplified material comprised TCR beta CDR3 regions derived from RNA transcripts. After a first-round RT-PCR with HTBI primers, a second-round multiplex PCR was run. TCRdb re-analysed the multiplex PCR reads in MiXCR, keeping a single row per CDR3 protein. The repertoire includes 500,000 to 800,000 distinct CDR3 sequences, just over 40% of them detected once, and roughly 3.5% sits in the top ten. The sequenced sample was peripheral blood. The TCR was taken from an adult man with Graves' ophthalmopathy. The chain couples TRBV7-9 to TRBJ2-2, with D possibly matching TRBD2 (5 bases). The CDR3 DNA reads TGTGCCAGCAGCTTATTCGGGTCCGGGGAGCTGCTTTTT. Protein product: CASSLFGSGELLF.